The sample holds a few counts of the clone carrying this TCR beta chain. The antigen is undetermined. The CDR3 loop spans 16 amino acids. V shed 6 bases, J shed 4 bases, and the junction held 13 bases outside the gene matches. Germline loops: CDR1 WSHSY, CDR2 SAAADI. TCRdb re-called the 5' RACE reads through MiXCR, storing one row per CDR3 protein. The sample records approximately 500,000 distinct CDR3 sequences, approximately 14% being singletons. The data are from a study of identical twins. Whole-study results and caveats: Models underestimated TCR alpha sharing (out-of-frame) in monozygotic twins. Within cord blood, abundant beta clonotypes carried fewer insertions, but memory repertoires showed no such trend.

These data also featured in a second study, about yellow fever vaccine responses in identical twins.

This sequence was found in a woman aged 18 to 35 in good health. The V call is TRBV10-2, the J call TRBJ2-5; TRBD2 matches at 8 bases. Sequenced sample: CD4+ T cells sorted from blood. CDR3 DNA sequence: TGCGCCAGCAGCAAACGTAGCGCCCTAGCGGGAGAGACCCAGTACTTC. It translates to CASSKRSALAGETQYF.